The 25 T cell receptor beta chains given below trace back to one sample, sequenced in a study of beta chain features in type 1 diabetes. Sequencing targeted expressed TCRB transcripts, as all isolated RNA had been reverse transcribed. The table came from immunoSEQ multiplex PCR; TCRdb's copy has only in-frame clones and leaves some out. The repertoire consists of about 410,000 clones, with approximately 14% occurring once and the leading ten covering 0.035% to 0.045%. The sequenced sample consisted of naive CD4+ T cells from blood. These receptors came from a man aged 25 to 40 in good health.

The V gene is TRBV4-3, the J gene TRBJ1-6; unclear D gene. Germline CDR1 reads LGHNA; CDR2 reads YSLEER. The ends were cut back, 1 base at V and 9 bases at J, with 7 bases in the middle. The CDR3 sequence is 13 residues long. CDR3 sequence reads: CASSQVERSPLHF. The CDR3 coding sequence is TGCGCCAGCAGCCAAGTGGAACGTTCACCCCTCCACTTT.

This clone has a handful of counts. This chain's CDR3 is CASSLRPNYNEQFF. The CDR3 DNA follows: TGTGCCAGCAGCTTGAGGCCTAACTACAATGAGCAGTTCTTC. The J gene is TRBJ2-1, the V gene TRBV7-2; no reliable D call. The V gene lost 3 bases and the J gene lost 3 bases, with 9 bases spanning the gap. In germline, CDR1 is SGHTA, CDR2 FQGNSA. This CDR3 contains 14 residues.

There are a few counts of this clone. The chain uses TRBV29-1 and TRBJ1-2; a possible D gene is TRBD1 (5 bases). Trimming removed 7 bases from V and 0 bases from J, with 15 bases in between. The CDR3 contains 14 residues. Germline V gives CDR1 SQVTM, CDR2 ANQGSEA. The chain's CDR3 is CSGSRDLANYGYTF. The CDR3 coding sequence is TGCAGCGGAAGCCGGGACTTGGCTAACTATGGCTACACCTTC.

The chain recombines TRBV18 with TRBJ2-7, with D possibly TRBD1 on 6 matching bases. This CDR3 is built from 15 residues. Germline V CDR1 and CDR2: KGHSH, LQKENI. Trimming left V 2 bases short and J 1 base short, with 12 bases between. The CDR3 DNA is TGTGCCAGCTCACCATTAGCCGGACAGTCCTACGAGCAGTACTTC. This gives the protein CASSPLAGQSYEQYF.

This clone was seen a few times. The gene calls are TRBV19 and TRBJ2-3; D is unresolved. Germline values: CDR1 LNHDA, CDR2 SQIVND (reference sequence). The length of the CDR3 is 13 residues. Trimming removed 6 bases from V and 2 bases from J, with 9 bases in between. Here the CDR3 DNA reads TGTGCCAGTAGCGTTTGGAACACAGATACGCAGTATTTT. This translates into CASSVWNTDTQYF.

Written as DNA, the CDR3 is TGTGCCTGGAGCCAAGCCGGGACAGGGATTAATGAGCAGTTCTTC. Amino acids: CAWSQAGTGINEQFF. This rearrangement joins TRBV30 to TRBJ2-1; TRBD1 agrees at 9 bases. The germline gives CDR1 GTSNPN, CDR2 SVGIG (reference sequence). This CDR3 has 15 residues. With 3 bases clipped from V and 7 bases from J, the junction kept 10 bases outside the gene matches.

The J gene is TRBJ2-1, the V gene TRBV27; 8 bases line up with TRBD1. Germline V gene data show CDR1 as MNHEY and CDR2 as SMNVEV (reference sequence). With V trimmed by 2 bases and J by 3 bases, 3 bases remained unmatched. The CDR3 length is 15 residues. CDR3 sequence: CASSLRDRSYNEQFF. CDR3 DNA sequence: TGTGCCAGCAGTTTAAGGGACAGGAGCTACAATGAGCAGTTCTTC.

This clone appeared once. The J gene is TRBJ2-2, the V gene TRBV30, with TRBD2 matching 8 bases. V was pared by 0 bases and J by 7 bases, with 10 bases of the junction left unmatched. This CDR3 region has 16 residues. CDR1 and CDR2 from the germline V gene are GTSNPN and SVGIG (reference sequence). The DNA for the CDR3 is TGTGCCTGGAGTGTACGAATAGCGGGACGAGGCGGGGAGCTGTTTTTT. Encoded protein: CAWSVRIAGRGGELFF.

The genes are TRBV9 and TRBJ2-7, with D perhaps matching TRBD1 (6 bases). The CDR3 covers 15 residues. Trimming took 2 bases from V and 2 from J, leaving 14 bases between them. Germline CDR1 is SGDLS and CDR2 is YYNGEE. Written as DNA, the CDR3 is TGTGCCAGCAGCGTCCAGGACGGGGACACCTACGAGCAGTACTTC. Amino acid sequence: CASSVQDGDTYEQYF.

The chain recombines TRBV11-2 with TRBJ2-7, with D hard to call. V was shortened by 6 bases and J by 7 bases, with 19 bases between the two germline ends. The CDR3 spans 14 residues. Germline V gene lookup returns CDR1 SGHAT and CDR2 FQNNGV. The DNA of the CDR3 is TGTGCCAGCAGATCCGACCGAGCCTCCTCGGAGCAGTACTTC. Translation gives CASRSDRASSEQYF.

V usage is TRBV7-9 and J usage is TRBJ1-1; D gene uncertain. Looked up from germline, CDR1 is SEHNR and CDR2 is FQNEAQ (reference sequence). The CDR3 totals 13 residues. V lost 3 bases and J 4 bases, leaving 9 bases between the germline ends. DNA for the CDR3: TGTGCCAGCAGCTTCGCGCAGGTCACTGAAGCTTTCTTT. Residues: CASSFAQVTEAFF.

This clone has more than one count but fewer than ten. The chain links TRBV7-2 to TRBJ2-1; D may be TRBD2 (6 bases). Trimming removed 0 bases at V and 2 bases at J, with 11 bases between. This CDR3 is 16 amino acids long. Germline loops: CDR1 SGHTA, CDR2 FQGNSA. The chain's CDR3 is CASSLARLVPYNEQFF. DNA of the CDR3: TGTGCCAGCAGCTTAGCGCGACTAGTCCCCTACAATGAGCAGTTCTTC.

This clone was seen only a few times. The chain combines TRBV2 with TRBJ2-5, with D possibly TRBD2 on 5 matching bases. The ends were cut back, 7 bases at V and 5 bases at J, with 14 bases in the middle. The germline gives CDR1 SNHLY, CDR2 FYNNEI. The CDR3 has 13 residues. CDR3 loop: CASTVRGLETQYF. The DNA of the CDR3 is TGTGCCAGCACCGTGCGAGGGCTTGAGACCCAGTACTTC.

This clone was seen a handful of times. The identical CDR3 is also encoded by other nucleotide sequences in the sample. J is TRBJ2-5 and V is TRBV2; 10 bases fit TRBD2. The germline gives CDR1 SNHLY, CDR2 FYNNEI. The CDR3 sequence is 15 residues long. V lost 6 bases and J lost 2; bases outside the gene matches: 6. CDR3 nucleotide sequence: TGTGCCAGCAGGGCCGGGACTAGCGTTCAAGAGACCCAGTACTTC. It specifies CASRAGTSVQETQYF.

The table lists this clone with a few counts. DNA of the CDR3: TGTGCCTGGAGTGTAGGAACAAGTTGGGGGGAGCAGTACGTC. This sequence encodes CAWSVGTSWGEQYV. The chain carries TRBV30 and TRBJ2-7, with D possibly being TRBD1 or TRBD2 (5 bases each). The length of the CDR3 is 14 residues. Trimming took 0 bases from V and 7 from J, leaving 16 bases between them. Germline V CDR1 and CDR2: GTSNPN, SVGIG (reference sequence).

This clone has only a few counts. The V call is TRBV9, the J call TRBJ2-3, with 9 bases aligning to TRBD2. This CDR3 is built from 16 residues. With 0 bases clipped from V and 5 bases from J, the junction kept 7 bases outside the gene matches. Germline V CDR1 and CDR2: SGDLS, YYNGEE. The CDR3, as DNA: TGTGCCAGCAGCGTAGAGCTAGCGGGGAGGGGAGATACGCAGTATTTT. Protein product: CASSVELAGRGDTQYF.

A few counts support this clone. The V call is TRBV5-4, the J call TRBJ2-1, with D possibly TRBD1 on 6 matching bases. This CDR3 is 14 amino acids long. Germline V gives CDR1 SGHNT, CDR2 YYREEE (reference sequence). Between the trimmed V and J ends, which lost 4 bases and 6 bases, there was a span of 14 bases. The chain's CDR3 is CASSLPGAGNEQFF. CDR3 nucleotides: TGTGCCAGCAGCCTGCCAGGGGCGGGCAATGAGCAGTTCTTC.

The CDR3 coding sequence is TGTGCCAGCAGCTTAATGGGGTCCACAGAGCCCCAGCATTTT. Translated, it gives CASSLMGSTEPQHF. This sequence joins TRBV7-9 and TRBJ1-5; D is unclear. The CDR3 is 14 residues long. Germline V gives CDR1 SEHNR, CDR2 FQNEAQ (reference sequence). Deletions cut 2 bases from V and 8 bases from J, with 13 bases between.

Only a few counts were recorded for this clone. The chain employs TRBV20-1 and TRBJ1-1; unclear D gene. Germline-derived CDR1 and CDR2 are DFQATT and SNEGSKA (reference sequence). This CDR3 comprises 11 residues. V lost 5 bases, J lost 11 bases, and 15 bases lay in between. DNA of the CDR3: TGCAGTGCTCCACGGGGAGAATTGGCTTTCTTT. Protein product: CSAPRGELAFF.

The rearrangement joins TRBV21-1 to TRBJ2-5; the DNA was not used to check the table's D call, TRBD2. TRBV21-1 is a documented pseudogene. The CDR3 spans 12 residues. CDR3 protein: CASSKCTGAQYF. The CDR3 DNA is TGTGCCAGCAGCAAATGTACGGGGGCCCAGTACTTC.

The chain is built from TRBV4-1 and TRBJ2-5; a possible D gene is TRBD2 (5 bases). From germline, CDR1 is MGHRA and CDR2 YSYEKL. Trimming took 1 base from V and 5 from J, leaving 8 bases between them. The CDR3 has 13 amino acids. The CDR3 loop reads CASSQASSETQYF. CDR3 DNA: TGCGCCAGCAGCCAAGCTAGCTCTGAGACCCAGTACTTC.

The table lists this clone with a few counts. The chain has TRBV6-5 and TRBJ1-2; a possible D gene is TRBD1 (5 bases). CDR3 length: 12 amino acids. CDR1 is MNHEY, CDR2 SVGAGI, per germline. The V gene lost 4 bases and the J gene lost 13 bases, with 16 bases spanning the gap. Here the CDR3 DNA reads TGTGCCAGCAGTTCTGGGACCGCGTTAGGCACCTTC. Its protein is CASSSGTALGTF.

The chain recombines TRBV4-3 with TRBJ2-3; 9 nucleotides line up with TRBD2. The CDR3 contains 13 residues. With 5 bases clipped from V and 13 bases from J, the junction kept 10 bases outside the gene matches. CDR1 and CDR2 from the germline V gene are LGHNA and YSLEER. The chain's CDR3 is CASSATGTSTKYF. CDR3 bases: TGCGCCAGCAGCGCGACCGGGACTAGCACGAAGTATTTT.

This clone has a handful of counts. The J gene is TRBJ2-5, the V gene TRBV5-1; the D gene is possibly TRBD1 (6 bases). The germline V and J ends were trimmed by 2 bases and 5 bases, with 7 bases remaining between them. The germline CDR1 and CDR2 sequences are SGHRS and YFSETQ. The CDR3 loop spans 12 amino acids. CDR3 loop: CASSFQGETQYF. In DNA, the CDR3 is TGCGCCAGCAGCTTTCAGGGGGAGACCCAGTACTTC.

This clone was seen more than once but under ten times. The J gene is TRBJ1-1, the V gene TRBV7-2; D ambiguous. Between the trimmed V and J ends, which lost 4 bases and 0 bases, there was a span of 6 bases. CDR1 is SGHTA and CDR2 is FQGNSA in the germline V gene. The CDR3 consists of 13 residues. Here the CDR3 reads CASSSHMNTEAFF. In DNA form, the CDR3 reads TGTGCCAGCAGCTCCCATATGAACACTGAAGCTTTCTTT.